This T cell receptor beta chain was sequenced during a study of radiotherapy plus CTLA-4 blockade in lung cancer. Findings and caveats of the study: Some TCR clones had been derived from tumors. These clones expanded in peripheral blood after radiotherapy plus ipilimumab. In blood, early T cell clone dynamics reportedly predicted response best, together with interferon-beta.

Details on this clone: The antigen is not known.

Some clones are missing from TCRdb's copy, which holds only in-frame ones; the method was immunoSEQ multiplex PCR. Among 84,000 or so clones listed, under 85% were seen once. Patients in the study, people with chemo-refractory metastatic non-small-cell lung cancer, received focal radiation plus ipilimumab CTLA-4 blockade. The receptor comes from a human donor with non-small cell lung cancer that progressed on radiotherapy plus ipilimumab. Sequenced here: peripheral blood, sampled from a patient treated with radiotherapy plus ipilimumab.

The CDR3 region is CASSLELANEQFF. The CDR3 DNA reads as TGCGCCAGCAGCTTGGAACTAGCCAATGAGCAGTTCTTC. The V gene is TRBV5-1, the J gene TRBJ2-1; tentatively, D is TRBD2 (6 bases). CDR1 and CDR2 from the germline V gene are SGHRS and YFSETQ. This CDR3 has 13 residues. V lost 0 bases to trimming and J lost 6 bases, with 7 bases between them.